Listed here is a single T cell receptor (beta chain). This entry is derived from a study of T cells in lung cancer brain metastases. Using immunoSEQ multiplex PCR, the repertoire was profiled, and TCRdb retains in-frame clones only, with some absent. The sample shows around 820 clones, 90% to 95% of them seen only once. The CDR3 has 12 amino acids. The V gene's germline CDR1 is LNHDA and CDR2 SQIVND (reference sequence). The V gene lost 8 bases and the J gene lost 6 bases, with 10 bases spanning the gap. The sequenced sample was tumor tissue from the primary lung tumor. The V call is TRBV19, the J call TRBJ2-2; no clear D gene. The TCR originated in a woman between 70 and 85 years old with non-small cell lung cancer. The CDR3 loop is CASPDRAGELFF. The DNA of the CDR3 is TGTGCCAGTCCCGATAGAGCCGGGGAGCTGTTTTTT. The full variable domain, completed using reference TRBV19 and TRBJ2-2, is DGGITQSPKYLFRKEGQNVTLSCEQNLNHDAMYWYRQDPGQGLRLIYYSQIVNDFQKGDIAEGYSVSREKKESFPLTVTSAQKNPTAFYLCASPDRAGELFFGEGSRLTVL.